These 3 T cell receptor beta chains came from one sample sequenced in a study of cytomegalovirus exposure and HLA in healthy donors. The method was immunoSEQ multiplex PCR; TCRdb's version includes in-frame clones alone and lacks a portion of them. Of 250,000 to 350,000 clones in the sample, around 89% were seen once. Sequencing used PBMCs. All receptors derive from a young woman in good health and CMV-seronegative.

The CDR3 nucleotides are TGTGCCATCAGTGAAGCAGGGGCTAGCGGATACAATGAGCAGTTCTTC. It translates to CAISEAGASGYNEQFF. The rearrangement links TRBV10-3 to TRBJ2-1; D may be TRBD2 (7 bases). CDR3 length equals 16 residues. The V gene lost 3 bases and the J gene lost 4 bases, with 16 bases spanning the gap. The germline CDR1 and CDR2 sequences are ENHRY and SYGVKD.

The rearrangement joins TRBV6-5 to TRBJ1-5; no firm D call. V shed 6 bases and J shed 7 bases, with 13 bases lying between them. Germline V CDR1 and CDR2: MNHEY, SVGAGI. CDR3 size: 13 residues. The CDR3 is CASSPREAQPQHF. The CDR3 region has the DNA TGTGCCAGCAGCCCCCGCGAGGCCCAGCCCCAGCATTTT.

This clone was seen only a few times. The chain links TRBV19 to TRBJ2-2; 10 nucleotides align to TRBD2. The CDR3 has 18 residues. V gave up 7 bases and J gave up 6 bases; unmatched junction bases: 17. CDR1 LNHDA and CDR2 SQIVND come from the germline V gene (reference sequence). The CDR3 bases are TGTGCCAGTACCGTCGGTGGAGGACTAGCGGAGGGGTCCGGGGAGCTGTTTTTT. Translating it yields CASTVGGGLAEGSGELFF.